A selection of T cell receptor beta chains follows, all from one sample in a study of blood T cell repertoires in COVID-19. Clones were sequenced by immunoSEQ multiplex PCR, and TCRdb holds only the in-frame ones, with some missing. The table has approximately 260,000 clones, about 90% seen once. The specimen sequenced was peripheral blood. The origin of the receptors is a woman aged 70-85 years with COVID-19, enrolled during active disease. CDR3s include the opening cysteine and the closing phenylalanine or tryptophan. The D gene is left open where the match is weak. Size is omitted from some rows. Given values are once, few, many or a class for expanded clones.

clone_size	d_call	v_call	j_call	cdr3_aa	cdr3_nt
once	TRBD1	TRBV6-1	TRBJ1-5	CASSADRGHNQPQHF	TGTGCCAGCAGTGCAGACAGGGGGCACAATCAGCCCCAGCATTTT
.	TRBD2	TRBV9	TRBJ2-3	CASSVMAGGADTQYF	TGTGCCAGCAGCGTAATGGCGGGAGGGGCAGATACGCAGTATTTT
.	.	TRBV3-1/TRBV3-2	TRBJ2-1	CASSQDYYNEQFF	TGTGCCAGCAGCCAAGACTATTACAATGAGCAGTTCTTC
.	TRBD1	TRBV30	TRBJ1-2	CAWRTGRNYGYTF	TGTGCCTGGAGGACAGGGAGGAACTATGGCTACACCTTC
once	.	TRBV7-3	TRBJ2-2	CASSPTLQGGGELFF	TGTGCCAGCAGCCCCACCCTACAGGGCGGAGGGGAGCTGTTTTTT
.	.	TRBV28	TRBJ1-2	CASSLVAGRGYTF	TGTGCCAGCAGTTTAGTGGCAGGGAGGGGCTACACCTTC
.	TRBD2	TRBV5-1	TRBJ2-1	CASSSPRAGGHDNEQFF	TGCGCCAGCAGCTCCCCCCGAGCGGGAGGGCACGACAATGAGCAGTTCTTC
.	TRBD1	TRBV5-1	TRBJ1-1	CASSLGRGQGRGNTEAFF	TGCGCCAGCAGCTTGGGTAGGGGACAGGGTAGGGGGAACACTGAAGCTTTCTTT
.	TRBD1	TRBV6-5	TRBJ2-1	CASNPGQGSRNEQFF	TGTGCCAGCAACCCCGGACAGGGGAGTAGGAATGAGCAGTTCTTC
.	TRBD1	TRBV19	TRBJ1-2	CASRGTGNYGYTF	TGTGCCAGCAGAGGGACAGGGAACTATGGCTACACCTTC
.	.	TRBV13	TRBJ2-7	CASSSILLSYEQYF	TGTGCCAGCAGCTCCATACTCCTGTCCTACGAGCAGTACTTC
.	.	TRBV3-1/TRBV3-2	TRBJ1-5	CASSQAGGQGNQPQHF	TGTGCCAGCAGCCAAGCGGGAGGGCAGGGCAATCAGCCCCAGCATTTT
.	TRBD2	TRBV18	TRBJ2-7	CASSPYLAGTYEQYF	TGTGCCAGCTCACCTTACCTAGCGGGGACCTACGAGCAGTACTTC
.	.	TRBV6-5	TRBJ2-1	CASRPGSGTNEQFF	TGTGCCAGCAGGCCGGGTAGCGGAACCAATGAGCAGTTCTTC
.	.	TRBV7-2	TRBJ1-1	CASTRHLNTEAFF	TGTGCCAGCACCAGACACTTAAACACTGAAGCTTTCTTT
.	TRBD1	TRBV5-4	TRBJ1-2	CASSFEGALGYTF	TGTGCCAGCAGCTTCGAGGGGGCGCTCGGCTACACCTTC
.	.	TRBV5-1	TRBJ1-2	CASGRRPLHPGYTF	TGCGCCAGCGGTAGGAGGCCTCTTCATCCGGGCTACACCTTC
.	TRBD2	TRBV29-1	TRBJ2-7	CSVEIERVAGGYEQYF	TGCAGCGTGGAAATAGAAAGGGTAGCGGGAGGGTACGAGCAGTACTTC
once	.	TRBV21-1	TRBJ1-1	CASSGQTGVGTEAFF	TGTGCCAGCAGCGGACAGACAGGGGTGGGCACTGAAGCTTTCTTT
once	TRBD1	TRBV10-3	TRBJ1-1	CATGQGDTEAFF	TGTGCCACCGGACAGGGGGATACTGAAGCTTTCTTT
.	.	TRBV5-5	TRBJ1-4	CASSFTGANEKLFF	TGTGCCAGCAGCTTCACCGGGGCTAATGAAAAACTGTTTTTT
.	.	TRBV6-6	TRBJ1-1	CASGRIRGTEAFF	TGTGCCAGCGGCCGAATCAGGGGCACTGAAGCTTTCTTT
.	TRBD2	TRBV2	TRBJ2-1	CATRTRDNEQFF	TGTGCCACCCGGACTAGGGACAATGAGCAGTTCTTC
once	.	TRBV29-1	TRBJ2-3	CSVETHRAVDTQYF	TGCAGCGTCGAAACCCACAGGGCAGTAGATACGCAGTATTTT
.	TRBD2	TRBV9	TRBJ2-2	CASSGLAGHTLRDTGELFF	TGTGCCAGCAGCGGACTAGCGGGCCACACCCTACGGGACACCGGGGAGCTGTTTTTT
.	.	TRBV7-2	TRBJ2-5	CASRLRNQETQYF	TGTGCCAGCAGACTCAGGAACCAAGAGACCCAGTACTTC
.	TRBD1	TRBV27	TRBJ2-2	CASSLSTGTPAGELFF	TGTGCCAGCAGTTTATCGACAGGGACGCCGGCCGGGGAGCTGTTTTTT
.	.	TRBV11-2	TRBJ2-3	CASRSGADTQYF	TGTGCCAGCAGATCAGGGGCAGATACGCAGTATTTT
.	TRBD2	TRBV7-2	TRBJ2-7	CASSLGLAGGTKEQYF	TGTGCCAGCAGCCTAGGACTAGCGGGAGGCACGAAGGAGCAGTACTTC
.	TRBD2	TRBV28	TRBJ2-5	CASSSLAGGPQETQYF	TGTGCCAGCAGTTCCCTAGCGGGAGGACCTCAAGAGACCCAGTACTTC
.	.	TRBV30	TRBJ1-2	CACPGLPYGYTF	TGTGCCTGCCCGGGACTGCCCTATGGCTACACCTTC
.	.	TRBV5-1	TRBJ2-7	CASSPDSSYEQYF	TGCGCCAGCAGCCCCGACTCCTCCTACGAGCAGTACTTC
.	TRBD1	TRBV18	TRBJ1-4	CASSDRDRVDEKLFF	TGTGCCAGCTCCGACCGGGACAGGGTAGATGAAAAACTGTTTTTT
.	TRBD1	TRBV19	TRBJ2-7	CASSPGTAYEQYF	TGTGCCAGTAGCCCTGGGACAGCCTACGAGCAGTACTTC
.	.	TRBV24-1	TRBJ1-2	CATSDSLTGAGYTF	TGTGCCACCAGTGATTCCCTGACAGGTGCTGGCTACACCTTC
.	.	TRBV28	TRBJ2-2	CASTLSVNTGELFF	TGTGCCAGCACCCTCTCCGTTAACACCGGGGAGCTGTTTTTT
.	.	TRBV5-1	TRBJ1-3	CASTMGAGNTIYF	TGCGCCAGCACCATGGGAGCTGGAAACACCATATATTTT
.	.	TRBV19	TRBJ2-1	CASRPLGASYNEQFF	TGTGCCAGTAGGCCCTTAGGGGCTTCCTACAATGAGCAGTTCTTC
.	TRBD2	TRBV19	TRBJ2-2	CASSSGTSGGRELFF	TGTGCCAGTAGTAGCGGGACTAGCGGGGGCCGGGAGCTGTTTTTT
once	TRBD1	TRBV28	TRBJ2-2	CASSSPGQGYTGELFF	TGTGCCAGCAGTTCCCCGGGACAGGGTTACACCGGGGAGCTGTTTTTT
.	.	TRBV19	TRBJ1-1	CASSIEQDTEAFF	TGTGCCAGTAGTATAGAACAGGACACTGAAGCTTTCTTT
.	.	TRBV24-1	TRBJ1-2	CATSESVNYGYTF	TGTGCCACCAGTGAATCCGTGAACTATGGCTACACCTTC